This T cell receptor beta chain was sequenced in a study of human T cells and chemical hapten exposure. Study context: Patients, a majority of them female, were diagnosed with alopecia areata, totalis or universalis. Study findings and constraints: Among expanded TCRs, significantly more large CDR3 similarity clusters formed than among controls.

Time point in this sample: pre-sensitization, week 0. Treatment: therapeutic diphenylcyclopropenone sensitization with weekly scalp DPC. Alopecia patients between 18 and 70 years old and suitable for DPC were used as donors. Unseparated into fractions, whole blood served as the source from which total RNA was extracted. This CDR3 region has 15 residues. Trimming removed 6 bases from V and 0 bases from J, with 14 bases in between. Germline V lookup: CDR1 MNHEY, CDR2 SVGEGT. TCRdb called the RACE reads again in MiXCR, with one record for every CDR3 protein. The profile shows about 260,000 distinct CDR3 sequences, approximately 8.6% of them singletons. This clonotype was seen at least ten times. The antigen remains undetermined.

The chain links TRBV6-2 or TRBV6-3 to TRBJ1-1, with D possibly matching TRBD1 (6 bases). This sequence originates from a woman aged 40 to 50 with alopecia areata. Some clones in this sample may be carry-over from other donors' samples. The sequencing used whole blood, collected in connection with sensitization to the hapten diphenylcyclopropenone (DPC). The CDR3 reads CASRYRVSMNTEAFF. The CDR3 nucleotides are TGTGCCAGCAGGTACAGGGTCTCCATGAACACTGAAGCTTTCTTT.